One sample yielded the 5 T cell receptor beta chains listed below, sequenced in a study of blood T cell repertoires in COVID-19. Method: immunoSEQ multiplex PCR; TCRdb's copy keeps in-frame clones and lacks some. The sample has roughly 100,000 clones; about four fifths are singletons. The sample taken for sequencing was peripheral blood. The receptors stem from a woman aged 55 to 70 with acute or convalescent COVID-19.

The rearrangement links TRBV21-1 to TRBJ2-7; no DNA check was done on the table's D call, TRBD2. TRBV21-1 is a pseudogene. This CDR3 contains 18 residues. The CDR3 coding sequence is TGTGCCAGCAGCAAAGCGATGATAGCGGGAGTCCGTTCCTACGAGCAGTACTTC. Translated: CASSKAMIAGVRSYEQYF.

The chain is built from TRBV7-6 and TRBJ1-4; no firm D call. The CDR3 runs to 17 residues. The germline V gene has CDR1 SGHVS and CDR2 FNYEAQ. V was cut by 5 bases and J by 2 bases, with 18 bases left in between. The CDR3 loop reads CASSPLARSATNEKLFF. CDR3 DNA: TGTGCCAGCAGCCCGCTCGCGCGGTCCGCGACTAATGAAAAACTGTTTTTT.

This chain joins TRBV19 and TRBJ1-1; D is perhaps TRBD1 (5 bases). V was shortened by 5 bases and J by 4 bases, with 20 bases between the two germline ends. Germline values: CDR1 LNHDA, CDR2 SQIVND (reference sequence). The CDR3 is made up of 16 amino acids. CDR3 protein: CASSHRIGQGGTEAFF. In nucleotides, the CDR3 is TGTGCCAGTAGTCATAGGATAGGGCAGGGAGGCACTGAAGCTTTCTTT.

V gene TRBV5-1 combines with J gene TRBJ1-2; D is unresolved. V lost 0 bases and J lost 8, with 11 bases in between. CDR3 length: 13 amino acids. CDR1 SGHRS and CDR2 YFSETQ come from the germline V gene. The CDR3 DNA reads TGCGCCAGCAGCTTGGGTGGATCCGGGGGCTACACCTTC. Amino acid sequence: CASSLGGSGGYTF.

The chain uses TRBV18 and TRBJ1-2; D is perhaps TRBD1 (6 bases). V dropped 2 bases and J dropped 4 bases, with 11 bases sitting between them. Germline loops: CDR1 KGHSH, CDR2 LQKENI. This CDR3 spans 14 amino acids. CDR3 coding DNA: TGTGCCAGCTCACCAAGTGGACAGTTCTATGGCTACACCTTC. This encodes CASSPSGQFYGYTF.